This T cell receptor beta chain was captured in a study of PD-1 blockade in classical Hodgkin lymphoma. As for this clone: What it recognizes is unknown.

The time point was: cycle 4 day 1 (C4D1), after five to seven weeks of nivolumab. There was relapse after autologous stem cell transplantation in every patient, and there was variation in brentuximab vedotin exposure. Best responses fell into complete response, partial response or progressive disease. Overall study results and limits: In CD4+ cells, TCR diversity went up significantly by C4D1, but in CD8+ cells it did not. Relative to healthy donors, newly diagnosed patients reportedly had lower baseline TCR diversity, which was reported as lower still in relapsed/refractory patients.

Profiling relied on immunoSEQ multiplex PCR, and the TCRdb table lists in-frame clones only, not all of them. Here the sample spans 40,000 to 65,000 clones, approximately 89% being singletons. Sequencing used peripheral blood mononuclear cells (PBMCs), obtained before the fourth cycle of nivolumab. This receptor was taken from a human donor with classical Hodgkin lymphoma.

CDR3 in DNA: TGTGCCAGCAGCTTTTACTCACACTATGGCTACACCTTC. Translated, it gives CASSFYSHYGYTF. This chain links TRBV7-9 with TRBJ1-2; no definite D call. The V and J ends lost 3 bases and 3 bases respectively, with 8 bases between them. CDR1 SEHNR and CDR2 FQNEAQ come from the germline V gene (reference sequence). CDR3 length equals 13 residues.